This T cell receptor beta chain is drawn from a study of cytomegalovirus exposure and HLA in healthy donors. Germline lookup yields CDR1 MDHEN and CDR2 SYDVKM. This CDR3 comprises 13 residues. Trimming removed 6 bases at V and 6 bases at J, with 12 bases between. The sample holds a few counts of this clone. Donors were ostensibly healthy at sampling, although undocumented immune exposures were probable. With 60 Vbeta and 13 Jbeta primers, the PCR was carried out. The method was immunoSEQ multiplex PCR; TCRdb's version includes in-frame clones alone and lacks a portion of them. This repertoire shows 150,000 to 200,000 clones, about 81% found once; its top ten account for approximately 1.4%.

The V gene is TRBV28, the J gene TRBJ2-1, with D possibly TRBD2 on 6 matching bases. The sequence came from a girl under 18 in good health and CMV-seropositive. Sequencing used PBMCs. CDR3 sequence (DNA): TGTGCCAGCAGGTCGGGAGTCACCAATGAGCAGTTCTTC. The encoded protein is CASRSGVTNEQFF.